These 23 T cell receptor beta chains were all obtained from the same sample, sequenced in a study of control samples from healthy donors and cancer patients. The method was immunoSEQ multiplex PCR; TCRdb's version includes in-frame clones alone and lacks a portion of them. The sample holds over 80,000 clones, roughly four fifths seen once. What was sequenced was blood. Source of these receptors: a man between 60 and 75 years old in good health.

The chain has TRBV13 and TRBJ2-3; 9 bases agree with TRBD1. With V trimmed by 3 bases and J by 0 bases, 16 bases remained unmatched. Germline lookup yields CDR1 PRHDT and CDR2 FYEKMQ (reference sequence). This CDR3 has 20 residues. The CDR3 DNA reads TGTGCCAGCAGCTTCAGGTTCGGGGACAGGGCCCTTTTGAGCACAGATACGCAGTATTTT. Translating it yields CASSFRFGDRALLSTDTQYF.

The chain recombines TRBV6-5 with TRBJ2-3, with TRBD2 as a possible D gene (6 bases). Germline assignment: CDR1 MNHEY and CDR2 SVGAGI. V was trimmed by 4 bases and J by 0 bases, leaving 11 bases between them. The CDR3 contains 15 residues. CDR3 sequence: CASSWTGTSTDTQYF. The CDR3 DNA follows: TGTGCCAGCAGTTGGACCGGGACTAGCACAGATACGCAGTATTTT.

This chain uses TRBV5-1 with TRBJ2-7; TRBD2 matches 8 bases. J lost 2 bases, V lost 6 bases, and 10 bases had no gene match. The V gene's germline CDR1 is SGHRS and CDR2 YFSETQ. CDR3 size: 15 residues. The CDR3 region is CASKPRGGQTYEQYF. The CDR3, as DNA: TGCGCCAGCAAACCCCGGGGGGGACAAACCTACGAGCAGTACTTC.

This clone was counted a few times. The rearrangement uses TRBV7-8 and TRBJ1-3, with D uncertain. CDR1 and CDR2 from the germline V gene are SGHVS and FQNEAQ. The CDR3 has 15 residues. Between the trimmed V and J ends, which lost 1 base and 1 base, there was a span of 8 bases. The CDR3 protein is CASSLETGSGNTIYF. The CDR3 region has the DNA TGTGCCAGCAGCTTAGAGACGGGATCTGGAAACACCATATATTTT. Supplemented by reference TRBV7-8 and TRBJ1-3, the full variable domain reads GAGVSQSPRYKVAKRGQDVALRCDPISGHVSLFWYQQALGQGPEFLTYFQNEAQLDKSGLPSDRFFAERPEGSVSTLKIQRTQQEDSAVYLCASSLETGSGNTIYFGEGSWLTVV.

J is TRBJ2-2 and V is TRBV7-6; weak D call: TRBD2 (5 bases). This CDR3 region has 13 residues. Trimming shortened V by 5 bases and J by 5 bases, and 9 bases separated the two germline ends. In germline, CDR1 is SGHVS, CDR2 FNYEAQ. The CDR3 sequence: CASSPPGTGELFF. The CDR3 nucleotides read TGTGCCAGCAGCCCACCGGGGACCGGGGAGCTGTTTTTT. The variable domain in full, completed from reference TRBV7-6 and TRBJ2-2, reads GAGVSQSPRYKVTKRGQDVALRCDPISGHVSLYWYRQALGQGPEFLTYFNYEAQQDKSGLPNDRFSAERPEGSISTLTIQRTEQRDSAMYRCASSPPGTGELFFGEGSRLTVL.

The V gene is TRBV21-1, the J gene TRBJ1-5; TRBD1 is the table's D call and was not checked against the DNA. TRBV21-1 is classified as a pseudogene. This CDR3 contains 15 residues. The CDR3 nucleotides read TGTGCCAGCAGGAAAGGCCAGGGGGCGCATCAGCCCCAGCATTTT. This translates into CASRKGQGAHQPQHF.

The V and J genes are TRBV2 and TRBJ2-3; D is unresolved. CDR1 and CDR2 (germline): SNHLY, FYNNEI. CDR3 size: 13 residues. Trimming took 6 bases from V and 4 from J, leaving 11 bases between them. CDR3 protein: CASSLLDADTQYF. The CDR3 DNA follows: TGTGCCAGCAGCTTATTAGATGCAGATACGCAGTATTTT.

V usage is TRBV9 and J usage is TRBJ1-1, with no clear D. V was trimmed by 5 bases and J by 1 base, leaving 6 bases between them. The V gene's germline CDR1 is SGDLS and CDR2 YYNGEE. The CDR3 extends over 12 amino acids. The DNA of the CDR3 is TGTGCCAGCAGAAGCGGGAACACTGAAGCTTTCTTT. Translated, it gives CASRSGNTEAFF.

In DNA form, the CDR3 reads TGCGCCAGCAGCCTGACTAGCGGGAGACGAAATACGCAGTATTTT. It yields the protein CASSLTSGRRNTQYF. This chain connects TRBV4-1 to TRBJ2-3, with TRBD2 matching 12 bases. The CDR3 has 15 amino acids. The germline V gene has CDR1 MGHRA and CDR2 YSYEKL. V dropped 4 bases and J dropped 7; count of bases not matched to a gene: 6.

The chain carries TRBV5-1 and TRBJ2-3; D not resolved. Germline V gives CDR1 SGHRS, CDR2 YFSETQ. V lost 0 bases, J lost 11 bases, and 10 bases lay in between. The CDR3 has 12 residues. CDR3 residues: CASSLDSRMQYF. In nucleotides, the CDR3 is TGCGCCAGCAGCTTGGACAGCAGGATGCAGTATTTT.

The genes are TRBV15 and TRBJ2-3; maybe TRBD1 (6 bases). The germline V gene has CDR1 LNHNV and CDR2 YYDKDF (reference sequence). This CDR3 is 15 amino acids long. The V end lost 8 bases, the J end lost 1 base, and 16 bases lay between the germline ends. This chain's CDR3 is CATGVVGAGTDTQYF. The DNA of the CDR3 is TGTGCCACCGGGGTTGTGGGGGCGGGCACAGATACGCAGTATTTT. The full variable domain, with the rest looked up from reference TRBV15 and TRBJ2-3, is DAMVIQNPRYQVTQFGKPVTLSCSQTLNHNVMYWYQQKSSQAPKLLFHYYDKDFNNEADTPDNFQSRRPNTSFCFLDIRSPGLGDTAMYLCATGVVGAGTDTQYFGPGTRLTVL.

The V gene is TRBV4-1, the J gene TRBJ2-5; D remains ambiguous. V was pared by 0 bases and J by 7 bases, with 12 bases between. The CDR3 sequence is 14 residues long. Germline assignment: CDR1 MGHRA and CDR2 YSYEKL. The CDR3 coding sequence is TGCGCCAGCAGCCAAGACTCGATTTCCAGGACCCAGTACTTC. Protein product: CASSQDSISRTQYF.

The chain recombines TRBV28 with TRBJ2-7; no clear D gene. The CDR3 extends over 13 amino acids. Between the trimmed V and J ends, which lost 6 bases and 0 bases, there was a span of 9 bases. From germline, CDR1 is MDHEN and CDR2 SYDVKM. This CDR3 reads CASSPLSSYEQYF. Written as DNA, the CDR3 is TGTGCCAGCAGCCCACTGTCCTCCTACGAGCAGTACTTC.

The J gene is TRBJ1-5, the V gene TRBV6-6; 8 bases line up with TRBD1. CDR1 MNHNY and CDR2 SVGAGI come from the germline V gene (reference sequence). Trimming cost V 1 base and J 6 bases; bases outside gene matches: 2. This CDR3 contains 14 residues. DNA of the CDR3: TGTGCCAGCAGTTACTTGGACAGGGTTCAGCCCCAGCATTTT. This sequence encodes CASSYLDRVQPQHF.

This chain links TRBV11-2 with TRBJ1-1; perhaps TRBD1 as D (6 bases). Germline CDR1 reads SGHAT; CDR2 reads FQNNGV. The V gene lost 5 bases and the J gene lost 1 base, with 17 bases spanning the gap. The CDR3 runs to 16 residues. CDR3 amino acids: CASSSFWGGRNTEAFF. The CDR3 DNA sequence: TGTGCCAGCAGCAGTTTTTGGGGGGGCCGGAACACTGAAGCTTTCTTT.

The chain is built from TRBV5-1 and TRBJ2-5; 11 bases map to TRBD2. V trimming: 7 bases; J trimming: 2 bases; junction bases outside the gene matches: 7. The CDR3 contains 15 residues. CDR1 is SGHRS and CDR2 is YFSETQ in the germline V gene. CDR3 region: CASSWGTSGQETQYF. In nucleotides, the CDR3 is TGCGCCAGCTCATGGGGGACTAGCGGACAAGAGACCCAGTACTTC.

V and J are TRBV30 and TRBJ2-5; D uncertain. V lost 2 bases and J lost 2, with 9 bases in between. Per germline, CDR1 GTSNPN and CDR2 SVGIG (reference sequence). CDR3 size: 13 residues. CDR3 sequence reads: CAWSLLEQETQYF. CDR3 coding DNA: TGTGCCTGGAGTCTCCTGGAGCAAGAGACCCAGTACTTC.

The chain is built from TRBV4-2 and TRBJ2-7, with a possible D match to TRBD2 (5 bases). Trimming took off 2 bases at V and 4 bases at J, with 9 bases between the two ends. This CDR3 is built from 13 residues. Germline V gene lookup returns CDR1 LGHNA and CDR2 YNFKEQ. CDR3 loop: CASSQLVAYEQYF. For the CDR3, the DNA is TGTGCCAGCAGCCAACTGGTAGCGTACGAGCAGTACTTC.

This clone was seen a single time. This rearrangement joins TRBV7-9 to TRBJ2-3; no definite D call. CDR3 size: 16 residues. V was trimmed by 8 bases and J by 2 bases, leaving 20 bases between them. Germline V gives CDR1 SEHNR, CDR2 FQNEAQ (reference sequence). The CDR3 coding sequence is TGTGCCAGCTCCCCCTCTGGAGCCACTTCCACAGATACGCAGTATTTT. It specifies CASSPSGATSTDTQYF.

J is TRBJ2-7 and V is TRBV7-2; D gene unclear. CDR1 is SGHTA and CDR2 is FQGNSA in the germline V gene. Trimming removed 4 bases from V and 0 bases from J, with 4 bases in between. The CDR3 totals 12 residues. The CDR3: CASSSSSYEQYF. As DNA, the CDR3 is TGTGCCAGCAGCTCGAGCTCCTACGAGCAGTACTTC.

V gene TRBV3-1 (or the pseudogene TRBV3-2) combines with J gene TRBJ1-4, with D hard to call. CDR1 LGHDT and CDR2 YNNKEL come from the germline V gene (reference sequence). Between the trimmed V and J ends, which lost 6 bases and 13 bases, there was a span of 21 bases. CDR3 length: 14 amino acids. CDR3: CASSPDGRGAGLFF. In DNA form, the CDR3 reads TGTGCCAGCAGTCCCGACGGACGAGGCGCCGGACTGTTTTTT.

This clone has only a few counts. The V and J genes are TRBV6-1 and TRBJ2-1; 7 bases are a match to TRBD2. The CDR3 is 15 residues long. Germline V gene data show CDR1 as MNHNS and CDR2 as SASEGT. Trimming removed 2 bases from V and 10 bases from J; junction bases left unmatched: 11. The CDR3 here is CASSEWDYSFGEQFF. The DNA for the CDR3 is TGTGCCAGCAGTGAATGGGACTACTCGTTCGGGGAGCAGTTCTTC.

The rearrangement links TRBV5-1 to TRBJ2-5; 8 bases line up with TRBD1. Unmatched junction bases numbered 10, after V lost 4 bases and J lost 2 bases. CDR3 length equals 16 residues. The germline gives CDR1 SGHRS, CDR2 YFSETQ. The CDR3: CASSRNPGGQQETQYF. The CDR3 region has the DNA TGCGCCAGCAGCCGGAACCCAGGGGGCCAACAAGAGACCCAGTACTTC.